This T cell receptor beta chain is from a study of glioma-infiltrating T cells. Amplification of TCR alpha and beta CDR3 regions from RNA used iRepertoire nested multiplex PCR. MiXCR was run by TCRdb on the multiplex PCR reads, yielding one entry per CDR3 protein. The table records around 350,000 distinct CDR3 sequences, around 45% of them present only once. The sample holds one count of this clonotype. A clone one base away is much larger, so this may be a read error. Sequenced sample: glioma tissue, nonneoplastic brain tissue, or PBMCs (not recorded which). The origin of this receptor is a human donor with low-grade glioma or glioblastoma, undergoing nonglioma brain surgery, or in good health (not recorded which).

The CDR3 here is CASMSVGDRDNEQYF. CDR3 nucleotides: TGTGCCAGCATGAGCGTGGGGGACAGGGACAATGAGCAGTACTTC. The chain joins TRBV4-2 to TRBJ2-7; 9 positions agree with TRBD1. The CDR3 is 15 residues long. Germline CDR1 is LGHNA and CDR2 is YNFKEQ. J gave up 7 bases and V 7 bases, and 14 bases lay outside the gene matches.